This passage covers 29 T cell receptor beta chains from one sample sequenced in a study of graft-versus-host responses after intestinal transplantation (dated by TCRdb to 2020 to 2023). Library generation was performed with the immunoSEQ multiplex PCR assay. TCRdb retrieved this table from immuneACCESS and kept in-frame rearrangements only. Not all clones are present; in checked studies, unresolved V genes account for under half, and no reason is known for the remainder. For this sample there are 99,000 or so clones; roughly 82% appear just once. The ten largest account for under 1.5% of the sample. The sample consisted of PBMCs, taken 255 days after intestinal transplant. Receptors were obtained from a human patient who received an intestinal transplant, so some T cells may come from the graft donor.

V usage is TRBV5-1 and J usage is TRBJ1-6; D is unclear. Deletions cut 2 bases from V and 0 bases from J, with 9 bases between. Looked up from germline, CDR1 is SGHRS and CDR2 is YFSETQ. The CDR3 loop spans 16 amino acids. CDR3 nucleotide sequence: TGCGCCAGCAGCTTAGCCGGTAGCTCCTATAATTCACCCCTCCACTTT. It is translated as CASSLAGSSYNSPLHF.

The J gene is TRBJ1-2, the V gene TRBV5-1; D may be TRBD1 (6 bases). Trimming took off 5 bases at V and 4 bases at J, with 27 bases between the two ends. This CDR3 is 18 amino acids long. Germline-derived CDR1 and CDR2 are SGHRS and YFSETQ. The CDR3 sequence is CASSPTWRGQGRSYGYTF. CDR3 nucleotides: TGCGCCAGCAGTCCCACCTGGCGGGGTCAGGGGAGATCCTATGGCTACACCTTC.

CDR3 loop: CASKGTNTGELFF. Here the CDR3 DNA reads TGCGCCAGTAAGGGGACGAACACCGGGGAGCTGTTTTTT. The V call is TRBV4-1, the J call TRBJ2-2; possibly TRBD1 for D (5 bases). The CDR3 is 13 amino acids. Between the trimmed V and J ends, which lost 9 bases and 0 bases, there was a span of 8 bases. Germline CDR1 reads MGHRA; CDR2 reads YSYEKL.

This clone was seen a single time. This rearrangement joins TRBV7-2 to TRBJ2-3, with 10 positions matching TRBD2. This CDR3 is built from 15 residues. Germline loops: CDR1 SGHTA, CDR2 FQGNSA. V lost 5 bases and J lost 1; bases outside the gene matches: 3. In nucleotides, the CDR3 is TGTGCCAGCAGCCTCCTAGCGGGGGGCACAGATACGCAGTATTTT. Translated, it gives CASSLLAGGTDTQYF.

This rearrangement joins TRBV11-2 to TRBJ2-7, with unresolved D. CDR1 is SGHAT, CDR2 FQNNGV, per germline. The CDR3 totals 13 residues. The V gene lost 5 bases and the J gene lost 2 bases, with 10 bases spanning the gap. CDR3 loop: CASSPPQAYEQYV. Here the CDR3 DNA reads TGTGCCAGCAGCCCACCGCAGGCCTACGAGCAGTACGTC.

The CDR3 nucleotides read TGTGCCAGCAGCTCCTCGGGGTACTATGGCTACACCTTC. It specifies CASSSSGYYGYTF. This rearrangement joins TRBV11-1 to TRBJ1-2; no firm D call. This CDR3 has 13 amino acids. Trimming pared 4 bases from V and 3 bases from J, leaving 9 bases between. Germline-derived CDR1 and CDR2 are SGHAT and FQDESV (reference sequence).

The V and J genes are TRBV27 and TRBJ2-1, with D possibly matching TRBD2 (6 bases). Trimming took 2 bases from V and 2 from J, leaving 16 bases between them. This CDR3 spans 17 amino acids. Germline CDR1 MNHEY, CDR2 SMNVEV (reference sequence). DNA of the CDR3: TGTGCCAGCAGTTTAGCAACGGGACTCGGGCCCTACAATGAGCAGTTCTTC. It codes for CASSLATGLGPYNEQFF.

V gene TRBV11-2 combines with J gene TRBJ2-7; D is tentatively TRBD1 or TRBD2 (5 bases each). The CDR3 is 17 amino acids. Deletions cut 5 bases from V and 1 base from J, with 21 bases between. Germline CDR1 is SGHAT and CDR2 is FQNNGV. CDR3 coding DNA: TGTGCCAGCAGCCTGGCCCCGGGGACGACAGCTTCCTACGAGCAGTACTTC. Translated, it gives CASSLAPGTTASYEQYF.

This clone was picked up a small number of times. CDR3 protein: CASREFTSLGELFF. CDR3 DNA: TGTGCCAGCAGAGAATTCACAAGTTTAGGGGAGCTGTTTTTT. This sequence joins TRBV6-1 and TRBJ2-2; D is ambiguous. CDR3 length: 14 residues. Trimming removed 6 bases from V and 8 bases from J, with 16 bases in between. Per the germline V gene, CDR1 is MNHNS and CDR2 is SASEGT.

The chain uses TRBV5-1 and TRBJ1-3; D ambiguous. The CDR3 is 14 residues long. The V end was cut by 4 bases, the J end by 2 bases, with 10 bases between. Germline CDR1 reads SGHRS; CDR2 reads YFSETQ. For the CDR3, the DNA is TGCGCCAGCAGCCCCGACGGGCCTGGAAACACCATATATTTT. As protein: CASSPDGPGNTIYF.

The chain couples TRBV19 to TRBJ1-5; D is possibly TRBD1 (6 bases). CDR3 size: 15 residues. Trimming removed 7 bases at V and 0 bases at J, with 13 bases between. CDR1 LNHDA and CDR2 SQIVND come from the germline V gene (reference sequence). The CDR3 loop is CASNPQGFSNQPQHF. CDR3 DNA sequence: TGTGCCAGTAACCCACAGGGATTTAGCAATCAGCCCCAGCATTTT.

The genes are TRBV9 and TRBJ1-2; no definite D call. Germline values: CDR1 SGDLS, CDR2 YYNGEE. The CDR3 spans 13 residues. V lost 0 bases, J lost 3 bases, and 6 bases lay in between. Here the CDR3 DNA reads TGTGCCAGCAGCGTAGCCGATCACTATGGCTACACCTTC. It codes for CASSVADHYGYTF.

The chain uses TRBV7-9 and TRBJ2-7, with TRBD1 as a possible D gene (6 bases). CDR1 and CDR2 from the germline V gene are SEHNR and FQNEAQ (reference sequence). With 5 bases removed from V and 1 base from J, the gap between germline ends came to 15 bases. This CDR3 region has 15 residues. The CDR3 sequence: CASSDAGAPSYEQYF. DNA for the CDR3: TGTGCCAGCAGCGACGCAGGGGCCCCTTCCTACGAGCAGTACTTC.

The V call is TRBV9, the J call TRBJ2-3, with 7 nucleotides matching TRBD2. The germline V gene encodes CDR1 SGDLS and CDR2 YYNGEE. The CDR3 consists of 20 residues. The V segment lost 4 bases and the J segment 1 base; nucleotides outside the gene matches: 21. CDR3 bases: TGTGCCAGCAGCCAGAGGCCCCCTGGTAGACTAGCATGGGGCACAGATACGCAGTATTTT. Translating it yields CASSQRPPGRLAWGTDTQYF.

As for this clone: This sample includes further DNA sequences coding for the same CDR3. The CDR3 here is CASSLLQGNTEAFF. The CDR3 nucleotides read TGTGCCAGCAGCTTATTGCAGGGGAACACTGAAGCTTTCTTT. V gene TRBV7-9 combines with J gene TRBJ1-1; tentatively, D is TRBD1 (5 bases). Germline CDR1 reads SEHNR; CDR2 reads FQNEAQ (reference sequence). V lost 2 bases and J lost 1, with 8 bases in between. The CDR3 covers 14 residues.

The V call is TRBV5-5, the J call TRBJ1-2, with D possibly being TRBD1 (6 bases). Per germline, CDR1 SGHKS and CDR2 YYEKEE (reference sequence). V gave up 4 bases and J gave up 3 bases, with 10 bases separating them. The CDR3 covers 13 residues. The CDR3 protein is CASSPGGYYGYTF. The CDR3 coding sequence is TGTGCCAGCAGCCCGGGGGGCTACTATGGCTACACCTTC.

J is TRBJ1-1 and V is TRBV4-1, with D tentatively TRBD1 (5 bases). CDR1 and CDR2 (germline): MGHRA, YSYEKL. The CDR3 loop spans 16 amino acids. V gave up 3 bases and J gave up 5 bases, with 19 bases separating them. CDR3 nucleotides: TGCGCCAGCAGCCACCTCGGACGCGGGGGAGATACTGAAGCTTTCTTT. Translating it yields CASSHLGRGGDTEAFF.

The CDR3 reads CASRAQNSGNTIYF. The CDR3 bases are TGTGCCAGCCGGGCACAGAACTCTGGAAACACCATATATTTT. V is TRBV19 and J is TRBJ1-3; D gene unclear. The germline CDR1 and CDR2 sequences are LNHDA and SQIVND (reference sequence). The CDR3 consists of 14 residues. The V gene lost 9 bases and the J gene lost 0 bases, with 12 bases spanning the gap. Filled out from reference TRBV19 and TRBJ1-3, the complete variable domain reads DGGITQSPKYLFRKEGQNVTLSCEQNLNHDAMYWYRQDPGQGLRLIYYSQIVNDFQKGDIAEGYSVSREKKESFPLTVTSAQKNPTAFYLCASRAQNSGNTIYFGEGSWLTVV.

The chain uses TRBV7-9 and TRBJ2-5, with D hard to call. CDR1 is SEHNR, CDR2 FQNEAQ, per germline (reference sequence). There are 14 residues in the CDR3. Trimming stripped 1 base from V and 2 bases from J, with 8 bases between. The CDR3 DNA reads as TGTGCCAGCAGCTTAGTTGGCGGTCAAGAGACCCAGTACTTC. Encoded protein: CASSLVGGQETQYF.

V gene TRBV27 combines with J gene TRBJ1-4; unclear D gene. Trimming pared 3 bases from V and 8 bases from J, leaving 10 bases between. Germline CDR1 reads MNHEY; CDR2 reads SMNVEV (reference sequence). This CDR3 comprises 13 residues. CDR3: CASSFPGGEKLFF. The DNA for the CDR3 is TGTGCCAGCAGTTTCCCTGGAGGGGAAAAACTGTTTTTT.

The V call is TRBV19, the J call TRBJ1-4, with D hard to call. The CDR3 runs 14 residues. Germline CDR1 reads LNHDA; CDR2 reads SQIVND (reference sequence). Trimming took 5 bases from V and 0 from J, leaving 7 bases between them. CDR3 residues: CASSRRSTNEKLFF. CDR3 in DNA: TGTGCCAGTAGTCGAAGGTCAACTAATGAAAAACTGTTTTTT.

This sequence joins TRBV19 and TRBJ2-5; TRBD1 matches at 9 bases. This CDR3 comprises 14 residues. The trim removed 3 bases at V and 3 bases at J, leaving 2 bases unmatched. CDR1 and CDR2 (germline): LNHDA, SQIVND (reference sequence). Here the CDR3 DNA reads TGTGCCAGTAGTATCGGGACAGGGAAAGAGACCCAGTACTTC. As protein: CASSIGTGKETQYF. Variable domain in full (rest from reference TRBV19 and TRBJ2-5): DGGITQSPKYLFRKEGQNVTLSCEQNLNHDAMYWYRQDPGQGLRLIYYSQIVNDFQKGDIAEGYSVSREKKESFPLTVTSAQKNPTAFYLCASSIGTGKETQYFGPGTRLLVL.

The J gene is TRBJ1-5, the V gene TRBV19; D is ambiguous. The CDR3 extends over 15 amino acids. Trimming took 6 bases from V and 3 from J, leaving 15 bases between them. The germline V gene has CDR1 LNHDA and CDR2 SQIVND (reference sequence). The CDR3 DNA follows: TGTGCCAGTAGGGGGATATCCGAGGCCAATCAGCCCCAGCATTTT. Amino acids: CASRGISEANQPQHF.

The CDR3 DNA reads TGCAGCGTTCTTCCGGGGTCAAATGAGCAGTTCTTC. Its translation is CSVLPGSNEQFF. The gene calls are TRBV29-1 and TRBJ2-1; TRBD2 might be the D (5 bases). The CDR3 runs 12 residues. Trimming took 5 bases from V and 7 from J, leaving 12 bases between them. The V gene's germline CDR1 is SQVTM and CDR2 ANQGSEA.

This rearrangement joins TRBV9 to TRBJ2-3; 8 bases are a match to TRBD1. V gave up 4 bases and J gave up 2 bases; unmatched junction bases: 6. The germline V gene encodes CDR1 SGDLS and CDR2 YYNGEE. CDR3 size: 15 residues. CDR3 DNA: TGTGCCAGCAGCCTCCAGGGGGCGCACACAGATACGCAGTATTTT. Translation: CASSLQGAHTDTQYF.

This sequence joins TRBV11-2 and TRBJ1-2; tentatively, D is TRBD1 (6 bases). The V end was cut by 0 bases, the J end by 4 bases, with 12 bases between. CDR1 is SGHAT, CDR2 FQNNGV, per germline. The CDR3 extends over 15 amino acids. The CDR3 coding sequence is TGTGCCAGCAGCTTAGACCTCGGACAGAGCTATGGCTACACCTTC. Encoded protein: CASSLDLGQSYGYTF.

The V and J genes are TRBV7-8 and TRBJ2-7, with D possibly being TRBD2 (5 bases). Germline CDR1 reads SGHVS; CDR2 reads FQNEAQ. This CDR3 is 13 amino acids long. Deletions cut 5 bases from V and 0 bases from J, with 8 bases between. For the CDR3, the DNA is TGTGCCAGCAGCGGAGGAAGCTCCTACGAGCAGTACGTC. Amino acid sequence: CASSGGSSYEQYV.

The chain carries TRBV28 and TRBJ2-7, with D perhaps TRBD2 (7 bases). Germline V gene data show CDR1 as MDHEN and CDR2 as SYDVKM. The CDR3 is 15 amino acids. Trimming cost V 8 bases and J 6 bases, with 23 bases left between them. The CDR3 DNA reads as TGTGCCAGCTCACCGGGGGGCGGGACCCAGGGCGAGCAGTACTTC. As protein: CASSPGGGTQGEQYF.

The chain employs TRBV28 and TRBJ1-4; D perhaps matches TRBD1 (5 bases). Trimming stripped 6 bases from V and 5 bases from J, with 16 bases between. This CDR3 contains 15 residues. CDR1 MDHEN and CDR2 SYDVKM come from the germline V gene. The CDR3 loop reads CASRESGPLNEKLFF. CDR3 sequence (DNA): TGTGCCAGCAGGGAATCGGGACCCCTCAATGAAAAACTGTTTTTT.